Each of the 25 T cell receptor beta chains below was sequenced from the same sample in a study of cytomegalovirus exposure and HLA in healthy donors. The PCR had 60 Vbeta and 13 Jbeta primers. Profiled with immunoSEQ multiplex PCR; TCRdb holds only in-frame clones, not every one. Seen here are some 150,000 clones, roughly 77% observed once, and the top ten hold 3% to 3.5%. The sample comprised PBMCs. These receptor sequences come from a man in his forties or fifties in good health and CMV-seronegative.

The chain recombines TRBV7-8 with TRBJ1-5; TRBD1 agrees at 7 bases. Germline CDR1 is SGHVS and CDR2 is FQNEAQ. The CDR3 length is 16 residues. V was clipped by 3 bases and J by 2 bases; unmatched bases: 7. This CDR3 is CASSFTGEWGNQPQHF. As DNA, the CDR3 is TGTGCCAGCAGCTTTACAGGGGAGTGGGGCAATCAGCCCCAGCATTTT.

V gene TRBV5-1 combines with J gene TRBJ1-5, with a tentative D call TRBD1 (5 bases). V was trimmed by 0 bases and J by 3 bases, leaving 10 bases between them. There are 15 residues in the CDR3. Germline CDR1 and CDR2: SGHRS and YFSETQ. DNA for the CDR3: TGCGCCAGCAGCTTGGAGGGGTCACCCAATCAGCCCCAGCATTTT. Residues: CASSLEGSPNQPQHF.

The chain carries TRBV7-2 and TRBJ1-2; 7 bases fit TRBD1. Germline V CDR1 and CDR2: SGHTA, FQGNSA. The CDR3 has 17 amino acids. Trimming at V came to 5 bases and at J to 4 bases, leaving 16 bases not matched to a gene. The CDR3 sequence: CASSRDRAQGHPYGYTF. The DNA for the CDR3 is TGTGCCAGCAGCCGAGACAGGGCTCAAGGGCATCCCTATGGCTACACCTTC.

This clone was counted between two and nine times. V gene TRBV2 combines with J gene TRBJ1-2; TRBD1 might be the D (5 bases). Trimming took 5 bases from V and 5 from J, leaving 15 bases between them. The CDR3 runs 14 residues. Looked up from germline, CDR1 is SNHLY and CDR2 is FYNNEI. The CDR3 here is CASSTEGRGYGYTF. The CDR3 DNA reads TGTGCCAGCAGTACCGAGGGGAGGGGATATGGCTACACCTTC.

The chain has TRBV27 and TRBJ1-5; D might be TRBD1 (5 bases). The germline V and J ends were trimmed by 4 bases and 0 bases, with 13 bases remaining between them. The germline V gene encodes CDR1 MNHEY and CDR2 SMNVEV (reference sequence). The CDR3 runs 16 residues. The CDR3 protein is CASSSLGRDSNQPQHF. CDR3 nucleotide sequence: TGTGCCAGCAGTTCCCTCGGCAGGGATAGCAATCAGCCCCAGCATTTT.

The V and J genes are TRBV19 and TRBJ1-1, with TRBD1 as a possible D gene (5 bases). This CDR3 region has 16 residues. Germline CDR1 LNHDA, CDR2 SQIVND (reference sequence). Trimming cost V 0 bases and J 0 bases, with 11 bases left between them. CDR3 residues: CASSIEGDYMNTEAFF. In nucleotides, the CDR3 is TGTGCCAGTAGTATAGAGGGGGACTATATGAACACTGAAGCTTTCTTT.

This chain connects TRBV7-3 to TRBJ2-2, with TRBD2 matching over 8 bases. The junction had 9 bases not matched to a gene; V was cut back by 5 bases and J by 7 bases. CDR1 is SGHTA and CDR2 is FQGTGA in the germline V gene. There are 15 residues in the CDR3. The CDR3 sequence: CASSPAGGGHGELFF. Here the CDR3 DNA reads TGTGCCAGCAGCCCCGCGGGGGGAGGGCACGGGGAGCTGTTTTTT.

This sequence joins TRBV29-1 and TRBJ1-1; TRBD1 aligns across 7 bases. In germline, CDR1 is SQVTM, CDR2 ANQGSEA. The CDR3 has 16 residues. V lost 2 bases, J lost 3 bases, and 12 bases stayed unmatched. The CDR3, as DNA: TGCAGCGTTGAACACGGGACAGTGTTTAGGGACACTGAAGCTTTCTTT. This codes for CSVEHGTVFRDTEAFF.

This chain links TRBV15 with TRBJ2-2; D unresolved. Trimming pared 3 bases from V and 0 bases from J, leaving 8 bases between. This CDR3 spans 15 amino acids. The germline gives CDR1 LNHNV, CDR2 YYDKDF (reference sequence). DNA of the CDR3: TGTGCCACCAGCAGGAGTTTAGCGAACACCGGGGAGCTGTTTTTT. Translating gives CATSRSLANTGELFF.

CDR3: CASSETTGYNYGYTF. The CDR3 nucleotides read TGTGCCAGCAGTGAAACGACAGGATACAACTATGGCTACACCTTC. V gene TRBV6-1 combines with J gene TRBJ1-2, with a possible D match to TRBD1 (6 bases). CDR3 size: 15 residues. Germline assignment: CDR1 MNHNS and CDR2 SASEGT. Trimming pared 2 bases from V and 2 bases from J, leaving 12 bases between.

The gene calls are TRBV15 and TRBJ2-2; TRBD2 matches 11 bases. The CDR3 has 19 amino acids. The junction had 12 bases not matched to a gene; V was cut back by 6 bases and J by 0 bases. Germline V gives CDR1 LNHNV, CDR2 YYDKDF (reference sequence). CDR3 nucleotides: TGTGCCACCAGGCCAGAGACATCTAGCGGGGGGACGAACACCGGGGAGCTGTTTTTT. Translating it yields CATRPETSSGGTNTGELFF.

J is TRBJ2-3 and V is TRBV19, with a weak D call TRBD2 (6 bases). The CDR3 extends over 13 amino acids. The V gene lost 5 bases and the J gene lost 5 bases, with 11 bases spanning the gap. Germline V gene data show CDR1 as LNHDA and CDR2 as SQIVND (reference sequence). DNA for the CDR3: TGTGCCAGTAGTCTCCGACTAGAAGATACGCAGTATTTT. This sequence encodes CASSLRLEDTQYF. Full variable domain (remainder filled in from reference TRBV19 and TRBJ2-3): DGGITQSPKYLFRKEGQNVTLSCEQNLNHDAMYWYRQDPGQGLRLIYYSQIVNDFQKGDIAEGYSVSREKKESFPLTVTSAQKNPTAFYLCASSLRLEDTQYFGPGTRLTVL.

This clone was observed a few times. V and J are TRBV2 and TRBJ1-6; 7 nucleotides line up with TRBD1. Trimming took 5 bases from V and 3 from J; bases not matched to a gene: 7. Looked up from germline, CDR1 is SNHLY and CDR2 is FYNNEI. This CDR3 has 16 amino acids. CDR3 sequence (DNA): TGTGCCAGCAGTCCTATGACAGGGCTCTATAATTCACCCCTCCACTTT. This gives the protein CASSPMTGLYNSPLHF. Based on the CDR3 plus reference TRBV2 and TRBJ1-6, the full variable domain is EPEVTQTPSHQVTQMGQEVILRCVPISNHLYFYWYRQILGQKVEFLVSFYNNEISEKSEIFDDQFSVERPDGSNFTLKIRSTKLEDSAMYFCASSPMTGLYNSPLHFGNGTRLTVT.

The rearrangement uses TRBV5-4 and TRBJ1-2, with unresolved D. The germline V gene has CDR1 SGHNT and CDR2 YYREEE (reference sequence). V was shortened by 3 bases and J by 5 bases, with 14 bases between the two germline ends. CDR3 length: 14 amino acids. CDR3 loop: CASSSGIRGYGYTF. The CDR3 nucleotides are TGTGCCAGCAGCTCGGGGATAAGAGGGTATGGCTACACCTTC.

This rearrangement joins TRBV4-3 to TRBJ2-3; 10 nucleotides align to TRBD2. The CDR3 contains 15 residues. V lost 2 bases and J lost 4; bases outside the gene matches: 3. Germline-derived CDR1 and CDR2 are LGHNA and YSLEER. The CDR3 coding sequence is TGCGCCAGCAGCCAAAGCGGGGGGGCTGCAGATACGCAGTATTTT. Its translation is CASSQSGGAADTQYF.

The rearrangement links TRBV14 to TRBJ2-5, with 9 bases that match TRBD1. Matching the DNA end better, TRBJ2-7 makes the J call doubtful. The CDR3 contains 16 residues. Germline V lookup: CDR1 SGHDN, CDR2 FVKESK. The CDR3 here is CASSQARTGDTYEQYF. The CDR3 DNA is TGTGCCAGCAGCCAAGCTCGGACAGGGGATACTTACGAGCAGTACTTC.

The chain links TRBV9 to TRBJ1-5; D is unresolved. The V end was cut by 0 bases, the J end by 3 bases, with 7 bases between. The CDR3 loop spans 14 amino acids. Germline assignment: CDR1 SGDLS and CDR2 YYNGEE. The CDR3 loop is CASSVGSYNQPQHF. The CDR3 DNA reads TGTGCCAGCAGCGTAGGTTCTTACAATCAGCCCCAGCATTTT. The variable domain in full, completed from reference TRBV9 and TRBJ1-5, reads DSGVTQTPKHLITATGQRVTLRCSPRSGDLSVYWYQQSLDQGLQFLIQYYNGEERAKGNILERFSAQQFPDLHSELNLSSLELGDSALYFCASSVGSYNQPQHFGDGTRLSIL.

The rearrangement uses TRBV5-6 and TRBJ1-1; the D gene is possibly TRBD1 (5 bases). V lost 2 bases, J lost 6 bases, and 11 bases lay in between. The germline V gene has CDR1 SGHDT and CDR2 YYEEEE. This CDR3 contains 13 residues. CDR3 nucleotide sequence: TGTGCCAGCAGCTTTGTGGGGCCCGCTGAAGCTTTCTTT. Its translation is CASSFVGPAEAFF.

V is TRBV6-5 and J is TRBJ1-2; D remains ambiguous. V was cut by 6 bases and J by 6 bases, with 14 bases left in between. Germline CDR1 reads MNHEY; CDR2 reads SVGAGI. CDR3 length equals 13 residues. The CDR3 DNA reads TGTGCCAGCAGCCCGAGGTCTTATAATGGCTACACCTTC. This encodes CASSPRSYNGYTF.

This clone appeared a single time. J is TRBJ2-1 and V is TRBV4-3, with 7 positions matching TRBD2. The junction had 5 bases not matched to a gene; V was cut back by 0 bases and J by 3 bases. Looked up from germline, CDR1 is LGHNA and CDR2 is YSLEER. The CDR3 spans 16 residues. The CDR3: CASSQDRGVFYNEQFF. CDR3 sequence (DNA): TGCGCCAGCAGCCAAGATCGGGGGGTGTTCTACAATGAGCAGTTCTTC.

The rearrangement joins TRBV9 to TRBJ2-1, with 7 nucleotides matching TRBD2. CDR1 and CDR2 (germline): SGDLS, YYNGEE. This CDR3 is built from 19 residues. Germline trimming cut 3 bases from V and 0 bases from J; bases unmatched to any gene: 15. The CDR3 sequence: CASSASTTGAGSSYNEQFF. DNA of the CDR3: TGTGCCAGCAGCGCCAGCACAACCGGAGCGGGGAGCTCCTACAATGAGCAGTTCTTC.

This clone was picked up one time. This rearrangement joins TRBV19 to TRBJ1-5, with 8 positions matching TRBD1. With V trimmed by 6 bases and J by 2 bases, 6 bases remained unmatched. Germline assignment: CDR1 LNHDA and CDR2 SQIVND (reference sequence). The CDR3 is 15 amino acids. The CDR3 reads CASSWTGRGNQPQHF. CDR3 bases: TGTGCCAGTAGCTGGACAGGGAGAGGCAATCAGCCCCAGCATTTT.

This clone was counted between two and nine times. The chain is built from TRBV6-5 and TRBJ2-7; 9 bases line up with TRBD1. Germline loops: CDR1 MNHEY, CDR2 SVGAGI. The J segment lost 4 bases and the V segment lost 5 bases, leaving 6 bases of the junction unmatched. The CDR3 totals 14 residues. CDR3 region: CASSRTGEHYEQYF. In DNA, the CDR3 is TGTGCCAGCAGTCGGACAGGGGAACATTACGAGCAGTACTTC.

The gene calls are TRBV6-5 and TRBJ2-7, with 7 bases matching TRBD1. Germline trimming cut 6 bases from V and 5 bases from J; bases unmatched to any gene: 10. The CDR3 consists of 14 residues. Looked up from germline, CDR1 is MNHEY and CDR2 is SVGAGI. CDR3 sequence (DNA): TGTGCCAGCAGCTACGGACAGGTTCGGGACGAGCAGTACTTC. It translates to CASSYGQVRDEQYF.

In its sample, this clone was seen a few times. The CDR3, as DNA: TGTGCCTGGAGCCGGGACTTCACTGAAGCTTTCTTT. Translating gives CAWSRDFTEAFF. The rearrangement uses TRBV30 and TRBJ1-1, with D possibly being TRBD1 (5 bases). This CDR3 contains 12 residues. Germline values: CDR1 GTSNPN, CDR2 SVGIG (reference sequence). V shed 3 bases and J shed 4 bases, with 9 bases lying between them. Full variable domain (outside the CDR3, taken from reference TRBV30 and TRBJ1-1): SQTIHQWPATLVQPVGSPLSLECTVEGTSNPNLYWYRQAAGRGLQLLFYSVGIGQISSEVPQNLSASRPQDRQFILSSKKLLLSDSGFYLCAWSRDFTEAFFGQGTRLTVV.